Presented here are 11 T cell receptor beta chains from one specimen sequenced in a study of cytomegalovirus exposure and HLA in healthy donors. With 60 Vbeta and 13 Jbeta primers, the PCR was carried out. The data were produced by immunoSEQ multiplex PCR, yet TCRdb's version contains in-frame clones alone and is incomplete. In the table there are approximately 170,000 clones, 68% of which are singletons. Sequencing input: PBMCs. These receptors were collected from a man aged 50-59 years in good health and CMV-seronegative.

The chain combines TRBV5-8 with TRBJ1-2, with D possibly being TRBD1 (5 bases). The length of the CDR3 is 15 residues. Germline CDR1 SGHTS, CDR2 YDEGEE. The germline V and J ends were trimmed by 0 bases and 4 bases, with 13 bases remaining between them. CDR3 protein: CASSLGQIRGYGYTF. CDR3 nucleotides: TGTGCCAGCAGCTTGGGACAGATTCGCGGCTATGGCTACACCTTC.

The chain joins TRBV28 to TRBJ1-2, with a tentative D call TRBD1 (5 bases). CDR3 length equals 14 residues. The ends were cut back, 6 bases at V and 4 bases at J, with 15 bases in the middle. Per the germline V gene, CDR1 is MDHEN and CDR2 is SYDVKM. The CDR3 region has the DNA TGTGCCAGCAGGCAACAGGAGCCCCCCTATGGCTACACCTTC. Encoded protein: CASRQQEPPYGYTF.

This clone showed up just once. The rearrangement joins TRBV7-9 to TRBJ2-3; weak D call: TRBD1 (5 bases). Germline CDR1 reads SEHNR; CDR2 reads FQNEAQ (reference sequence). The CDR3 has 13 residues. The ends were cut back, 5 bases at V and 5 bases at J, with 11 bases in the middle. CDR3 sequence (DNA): TGTGCCAGCAGCAAACTTACAGGAGATACGCAGTATTTT. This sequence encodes CASSKLTGDTQYF. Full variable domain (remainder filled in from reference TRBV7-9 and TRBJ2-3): DTGVSQNPRHKITKRGQNVTFRCDPISEHNRLYWYRQTLGQGPEFLTYFQNEAQLEKSRLLSDRFSAERPKGSFSTLEIQRTEQGDSAMYLCASSKLTGDTQYFGPGTRLTVL.

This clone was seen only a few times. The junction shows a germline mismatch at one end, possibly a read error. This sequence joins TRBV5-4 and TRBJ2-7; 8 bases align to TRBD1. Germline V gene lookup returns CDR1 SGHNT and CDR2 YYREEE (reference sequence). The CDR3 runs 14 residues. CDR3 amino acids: CASSSDRGSNEQYF. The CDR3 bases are TGTGCCAGCAGCTCAGACAGGGGCTCCAACGAGCAGTACTTC.

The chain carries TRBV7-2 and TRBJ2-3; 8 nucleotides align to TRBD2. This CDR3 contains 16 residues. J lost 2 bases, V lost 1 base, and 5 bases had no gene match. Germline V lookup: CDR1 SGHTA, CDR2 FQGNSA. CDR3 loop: CASSLDGGAITDTQYF. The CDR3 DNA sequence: TGTGCCAGCAGCTTAGACGGGGGGGCCATCACAGATACGCAGTATTTT.

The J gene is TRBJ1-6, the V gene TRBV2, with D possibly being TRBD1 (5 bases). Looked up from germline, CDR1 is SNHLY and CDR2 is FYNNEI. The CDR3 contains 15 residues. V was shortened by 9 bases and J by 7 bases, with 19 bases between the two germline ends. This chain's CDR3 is CARGPPGRENSPLHF. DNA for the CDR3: TGTGCCAGGGGGCCACCGGGGAGGGAGAATTCACCCCTCCACTTT.

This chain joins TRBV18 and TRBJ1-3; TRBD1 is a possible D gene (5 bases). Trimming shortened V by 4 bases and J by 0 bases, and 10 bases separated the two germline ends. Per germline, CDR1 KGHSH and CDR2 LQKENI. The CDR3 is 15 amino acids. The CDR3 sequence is CASSLPGGSGNTIYF. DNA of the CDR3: TGTGCCAGCTCACTCCCGGGGGGCTCTGGAAACACCATATATTTT.

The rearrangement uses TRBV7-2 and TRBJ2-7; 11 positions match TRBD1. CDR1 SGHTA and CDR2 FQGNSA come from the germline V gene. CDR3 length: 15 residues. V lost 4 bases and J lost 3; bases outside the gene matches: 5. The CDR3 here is CASSWDRGTLYEQYF. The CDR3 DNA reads TGTGCCAGCAGCTGGGACAGGGGGACCCTCTACGAGCAGTACTTC.

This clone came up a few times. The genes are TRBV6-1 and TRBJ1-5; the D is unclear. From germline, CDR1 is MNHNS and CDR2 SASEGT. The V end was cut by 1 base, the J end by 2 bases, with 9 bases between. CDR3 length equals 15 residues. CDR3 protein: CASSEGPEGNQPQHF. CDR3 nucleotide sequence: TGTGCCAGCAGTGAAGGACCGGAGGGCAATCAGCCCCAGCATTTT.

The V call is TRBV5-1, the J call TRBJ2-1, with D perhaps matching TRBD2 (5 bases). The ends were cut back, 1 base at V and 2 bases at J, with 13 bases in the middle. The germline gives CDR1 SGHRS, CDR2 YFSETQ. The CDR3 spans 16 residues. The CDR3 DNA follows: TGCGCCAGCAGCTTGAGTCTAGCAAGTCCCTACAATGAGCAGTTCTTC. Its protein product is CASSLSLASPYNEQFF.

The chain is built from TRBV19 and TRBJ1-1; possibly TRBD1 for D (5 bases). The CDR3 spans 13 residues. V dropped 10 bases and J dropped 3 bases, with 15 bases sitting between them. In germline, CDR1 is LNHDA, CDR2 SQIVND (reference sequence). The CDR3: CATLPRGYTEAFF. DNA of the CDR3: TGTGCCACTCTACCCCGGGGGTACACTGAAGCTTTCTTT.